This T cell receptor (beta chain) came from a study of radiotherapy plus CTLA-4 blockade in lung cancer. As to this clone: The antigen is not known.

V shed 0 bases and J 7 bases; nucleotides not matched to a gene: 3. The CDR3 has 14 residues. The germline gives CDR1 SGHNT, CDR2 YYREEE (reference sequence). Profiling relied on immunoSEQ multiplex PCR, and the TCRdb table lists in-frame clones only, not all of them. This sample has 40,000 to 50,000 clones, with about 75% found just once. Overall study results and limits: The best predictor of response was reported to be early blood T cell clone dynamics, with interferon-beta.

The sequences come from peripheral blood, collected from a patient treated with radiotherapy plus ipilimumab. The genes are TRBV5-4 and TRBJ2-1, with TRBD2 matching over 8 bases. The TCR comes from a human donor with non-small cell lung cancer who had stable disease on radiotherapy plus ipilimumab. This CDR3 reads CASSLAGGANEQFF. The CDR3 nucleotides read TGTGCCAGCAGCTTGGCCGGGGGGGCAAATGAGCAGTTCTTC.